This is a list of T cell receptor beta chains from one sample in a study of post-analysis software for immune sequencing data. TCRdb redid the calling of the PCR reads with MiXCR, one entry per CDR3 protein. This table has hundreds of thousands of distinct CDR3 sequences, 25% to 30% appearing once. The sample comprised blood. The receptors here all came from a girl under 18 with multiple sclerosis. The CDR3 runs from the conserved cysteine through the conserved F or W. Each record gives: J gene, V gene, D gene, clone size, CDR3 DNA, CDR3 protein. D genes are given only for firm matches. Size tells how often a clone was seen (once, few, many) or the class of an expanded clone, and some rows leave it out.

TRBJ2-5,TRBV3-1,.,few,TGTGCCAGCAGCCAAGCGCTGGGGGGATCTGCGACCCAGTACTTC,CASSQALGGSATQYF
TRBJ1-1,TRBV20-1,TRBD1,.,TGCAGTGCTAGGGGGACAGGGGTGACTGAAGCTTTCTTT,CSARGTGVTEAFF
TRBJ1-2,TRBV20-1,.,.,TGCAGTGCTCGCGGGCCACCGCCCAAGTATGGCTACACCTTC,CSARGPPPKYGYTF
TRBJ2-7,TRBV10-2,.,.,TGCGCCAGCAGTGTGCAGGAAATCAAGCAGTACTTC,CASSVQEIKQYF
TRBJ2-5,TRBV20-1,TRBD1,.,TGCAGTGCTGCCCTCGGCAGGGGGCTGTGGGAGACCCAGTACTTC,CSAALGRGLWETQYF
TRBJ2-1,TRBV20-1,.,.,TGCAGTTCCCCGTACAGCGGTAGCTCCTACAATGAGCAGTTCTTC,CSSPYSGSSYNEQFF
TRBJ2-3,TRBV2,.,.,TGTGCCAGCGCGGAGGGCACAGATACGCAGTATTTT,CASAEGTDTQYF
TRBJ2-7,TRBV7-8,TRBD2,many,TGTGCCAGCAGCCCACGGACTAGCGGGACCAGCTCCTACGAGCAGTACTTC,CASSPRTSGTSSYEQYF
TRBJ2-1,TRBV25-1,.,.,TGTGCCAGCATCGGGCTGGGCGAGAGCTCCTACAATGAGCAGTTCTTC,CASIGLGESSYNEQFF
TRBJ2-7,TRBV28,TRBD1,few,TGTGCCAGCAGCCACTTTCGGACAGGGCGACCCCCCTACGAGCAGTACTTC,CASSHFRTGRPPYEQYF
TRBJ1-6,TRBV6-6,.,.,TGTGCCAGCAGTTACAGGGATAATTCACCCCTCCACTTT,CASSYRDNSPLHF
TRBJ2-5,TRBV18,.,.,TGTGCCAGCTCACCACCGTTGGTATCCGAAGAGACCCAGTACTTC,CASSPPLVSEETQYF
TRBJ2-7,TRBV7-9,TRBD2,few,TGTGCCAGCAGCTTAGATCTTTGGGTAGCGGGGGCCGCAGCCTACGAGCAGTACTTC,CASSLDLWVAGAAAYEQYF
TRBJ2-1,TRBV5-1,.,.,TGCGCCAGCAGCCCCACGGTAAGCTCCTACAATGAGCAGTTCTTC,CASSPTVSSYNEQFF
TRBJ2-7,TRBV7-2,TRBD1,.,TGTGCCAGCAGCTCAAGACAGGGTGGCGAGCAGTACTTC,CASSSRQGGEQYF
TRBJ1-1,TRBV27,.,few,TGTGCCAGCAGTTTGACTGGGAGGGGCACTGAAGCTTTCTTT,CASSLTGRGTEAFF
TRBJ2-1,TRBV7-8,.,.,TGTGCCAGCAGCTTACGTGGCGGGGTGGGCTACAATGAGCAGTTCTTC,CASSLRGGVGYNEQFF
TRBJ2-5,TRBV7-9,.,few,TGTGCCAGCAGCCTACCCCGCGACCCAGGGAACCGGGAGACCCAGTACTTC,CASSLPRDPGNRETQYF
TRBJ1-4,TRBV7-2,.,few,TGTGCCAGCAGCTTAGTAGGGGCGGAAAAACTGTTTTTT,CASSLVGAEKLFF
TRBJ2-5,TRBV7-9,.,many,TGTGCCAGCAGCCTAAGGAACGGGTTAGAGACCCAGTACTTC,CASSLRNGLETQYF
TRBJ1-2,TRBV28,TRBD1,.,TGTGCCAGCAGTTCAGGGGGCGGGGATGGCTACACCTTC,CASSSGGGDGYTF
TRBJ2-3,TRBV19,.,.,TGTGCCAGTAACGGAGGGGATACGCAGTATTTT,CASNGGDTQYF
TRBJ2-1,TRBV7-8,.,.,TGTACCAGCAGCTTAGCGCATGGGACGCGGGGTTACAATGAGCAGTTCTTC,CTSSLAHGTRGYNEQFF
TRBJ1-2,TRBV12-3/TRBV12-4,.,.,TGTGCCAGCAGTCCTGGTCAGGGTTTGGGTGGCTACACCTTC,CASSPGQGLGGYTF
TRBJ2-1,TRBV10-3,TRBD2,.,TGTGCCATCAGTGAGGGGGGGTCGGGAGGCTCCTACAATGAGCAGTTCTTC,CAISEGGSGGSYNEQFF
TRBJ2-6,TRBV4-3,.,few,TGCGCCAGCAGCCAAGATAGAGGGACTGGGGCCAACGTCCTGACTTTC,CASSQDRGTGANVLTF
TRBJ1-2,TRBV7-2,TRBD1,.,TGTGCCAGCAGCCTGACGGGACAGGGAAACTATGGCTACACCTTC,CASSLTGQGNYGYTF
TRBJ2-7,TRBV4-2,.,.,TGTGCCAGCAGCCCGCCGGGTGGGGCAGGGCCAGTCTACGAGCAGTACTTC,CASSPPGGAGPVYEQYF
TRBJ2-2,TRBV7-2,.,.,TGTGCCAGCAGCTCCTACAGGGCCGGGGAGCTGTTTTTT,CASSSYRAGELFF
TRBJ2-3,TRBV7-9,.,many,TGTGCCAGCAGCCCAGGGTCCGATACGCAGTATTTT,CASSPGSDTQYF
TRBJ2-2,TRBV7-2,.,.,TGTGCCAGCAGCTTAGCCGGGCCTCAGAGCGGGGAGCTGTTTTTT,CASSLAGPQSGELFF
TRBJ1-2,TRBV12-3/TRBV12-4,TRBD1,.,TGTGCCAGCAGCCTGGGGACAGGGAACTATGGCCACACCTTC,CASSLGTGNYGHTF
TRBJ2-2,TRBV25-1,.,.,TGTGCCAGCAGCCCAGGCCGGCAGGGAGCGAACACCGGGGAGCTGTTTTTT,CASSPGRQGANTGELFF
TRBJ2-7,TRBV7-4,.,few,TGTGCCAGCAGCTTAAGTTTGGAAGGGTATTACGAGCAGTACTTC,CASSLSLEGYYEQYF
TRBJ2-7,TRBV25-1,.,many,TGTGCCAGCAGTGGAAACTACGAGCAGTACTTC,CASSGNYEQYF
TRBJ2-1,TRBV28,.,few,TGTGCCAGCAGCCAGCAGGGGACACCCTCCTACAATGAGCAGTTCTTC,CASSQQGTPSYNEQFF
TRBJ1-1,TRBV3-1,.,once,TGTGCCAGCAGCCAAGATAGTGAGATAAATGAAGCTTTCTTT,CASSQDSEINEAFF
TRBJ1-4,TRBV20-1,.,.,TGCAGTGCTAGTCCTGAAAAACTGTTTTTT,CSASPEKLFF
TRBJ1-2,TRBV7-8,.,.,TGTGCCAGCAGCCCCGGGGGCGTCGCGAGTGGCTACACCTTC,CASSPGGVASGYTF
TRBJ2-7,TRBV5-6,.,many,TGTGCCAGCAGCTTGGTATATGGGGGCCTCACCTACGAGCAGTACTTC,CASSLVYGGLTYEQYF
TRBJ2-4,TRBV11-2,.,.,TGTGCCAGCAGCCAACCTACAAGCGGGTCAATCCCCCGAAAAAACATTCAGTACTTC,CASSQPTSGSIPRKNIQYF
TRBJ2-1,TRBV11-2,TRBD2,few,TGTGCCAGCAGCTACGGGAGTAGCGGGCCCTACAATGAGCAGTTCTTC,CASSYGSSGPYNEQFF
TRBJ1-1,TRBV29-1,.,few,TGCAGCGCTGGGGGGGGGTTTGGAAACACTGAAGCTTTCTTT,CSAGGGFGNTEAFF
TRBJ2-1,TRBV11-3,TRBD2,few,TGTGCCAGCAGCTTAGGGTGGGGGACTAACAATGAGCAGTTCTTC,CASSLGWGTNNEQFF
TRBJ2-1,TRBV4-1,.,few,TGCGCCAGCAGCCGCGCTCGAGGCTTCGAGCAGTTCTTC,CASSRARGFEQFF
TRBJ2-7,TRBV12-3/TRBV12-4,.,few,TGTGCCAGCAGGCCCCCCGGGGACCCCGAGCAGTACTTC,CASRPPGDPEQYF
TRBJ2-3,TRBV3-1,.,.,TGTGCCAGCAGCCAACGAGGGGTCGTGGATACGCAGTATTTT,CASSQRGVVDTQYF
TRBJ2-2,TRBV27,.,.,TGTGCCAGCAGTCAAGGGCGGGGCCTTTACACCGGGGAGCTGTTTTTT,CASSQGRGLYTGELFF